These T cell receptor beta chains were read from a single sample in a study of T cell responses to AZD1222 COVID-19 vaccine. Profiling relied on immunoSEQ multiplex PCR, and the TCRdb table lists in-frame clones only, not all of them. Among 120,000 or so clones listed, roughly 90% were seen once. Sequences were derived from peripheral blood, sampled on day 0 of AZD1222 vaccination. The origin of the receptors is an adult in good health. The CDR3 runs from the conserved cysteine through the conserved F or W. D genes are given only for firm matches. Only some rows state a clone size, as once, few, many or a class for expanded clones.

J: TRBJ1-1
size: once
length: 16
D: -
V: TRBV30
DNA: TGTGCCTGGTTGCCTCGGTTGTTCTATATAGACACTGAAGCTTTCTTT
CDR3: CAWLPRLFYIDTEAFF

J: TRBJ2-1
size: -
length: 13
D: -
V: TRBV11-3
DNA: TGTGCCAGCAGCACTGACTCCTACAATGAGCAGTTCTTC
CDR3: CASSTDSYNEQFF

J: TRBJ1-2
size: -
length: 12
D: TRBD1
V: TRBV19
DNA: TGTGCCAGTAGAAGAACAGGGGATGGCTACACCTTC
CDR3: CASRRTGDGYTF

J: TRBJ2-3
size: -
length: 22
D: TRBD2
V: TRBV3-1/TRBV3-2
DNA: TGTGCCAGCAGCCAAGATCTCCCTGGACTAGAACTAGCGGGAGGGCTCGGGGATACGCAGTATTTT
CDR3: CASSQDLPGLELAGGLGDTQYF

J: TRBJ2-2
size: few
length: 15
D: -
V: TRBV6-5
DNA: TGTGCCAGCTCCATCAGGGGTTTACGCACCGGGGAGCTGTTTTTT
CDR3: CASSIRGLRTGELFF

J: TRBJ1-1
size: -
length: 13
D: -
V: TRBV28
DNA: TGTGCCAGCAGAGACAGTTCTTACACTGAAGCTTTCTTT
CDR3: CASRDSSYTEAFF

J: TRBJ2-5
size: -
length: 14
D: TRBD2
V: TRBV9
DNA: TGTGCCAGCAGCGCCCTAGCGGGACAAGAGACCCAGTACTTC
CDR3: CASSALAGQETQYF

J: TRBJ2-5
size: -
length: 15
D: TRBD2
V: TRBV9
DNA: TGTGCCAGCAGCGTACTCGCGGGAGGGGGGGAGACCCAGTACTTC
CDR3: CASSVLAGGGETQYF

J: TRBJ1-3
size: -
length: 12
D: -
V: TRBV6-5
DNA: TGTGCCAGCAGGGCCCCTGGAAACACCATATATTTT
CDR3: CASRAPGNTIYF

J: TRBJ2-7
size: -
length: 14
D: -
V: TRBV6-5
DNA: TGTGCCAGCAGTACTCAGGGCCCGGGGTACGAGCAGTACTTC
CDR3: CASSTQGPGYEQYF

J: TRBJ2-3
size: -
length: 17
D: TRBD2
V: TRBV4-1
DNA: TGCGCCAGCAGCCAAGATATGGGGGGAGGGCCGGTAGATACGCAGTATTTT
CDR3: CASSQDMGGGPVDTQYF

J: TRBJ2-7
size: -
length: 14
D: -
V: TRBV6-5
DNA: TGTGCCAGCAGTTACCGGACTTACTCCTACGAGCAGTACTTC
CDR3: CASSYRTYSYEQYF

J: TRBJ2-3
size: -
length: 14
D: -
V: TRBV5-6
DNA: TGTGCCAGCAGCTTTAGCGGAGGCACAGATACGCAGTATTTT
CDR3: CASSFSGGTDTQYF

J: TRBJ2-1
size: -
length: 13
D: -
V: TRBV27
DNA: TGTGCCAGCAGTTTCAGCAGGCGGAATGAGCAGTTCTTC
CDR3: CASSFSRRNEQFF

J: TRBJ2-5
size: -
length: 16
D: TRBD1
V: TRBV5-1
DNA: TGCGCCAGCAGCTTCTTAACAGGGGGCCTCCAAGAGACCCAGTACTTC
CDR3: CASSFLTGGLQETQYF

J: TRBJ1-2
size: -
length: 13
D: -
V: TRBV5-4
DNA: TGTGCCAGCAGCATTCGGGACAACTATGGCTACACCTTC
CDR3: CASSIRDNYGYTF

J: TRBJ2-7
size: -
length: 15
D: TRBD1
V: TRBV18
DNA: TGTGCCAGCTCCCCAAATAAGGGGACAGGGGGTGAGCAGTACTTC
CDR3: CASSPNKGTGGEQYF

J: TRBJ1-6
size: -
length: 18
D: -
V: TRBV27
DNA: TGTGCCAGCAGTTTTCGGCTCCGGGAGGGTTCCTATAATTCACCCCTCCACTTT
CDR3: CASSFRLREGSYNSPLHF

J: TRBJ2-2
size: -
length: 11
D: -
V: TRBV28
DNA: TGTGCCAGCACCGGGGTCGGGGAGCTGTTTTTT
CDR3: CASTGVGELFF

J: TRBJ2-5
size: -
length: 14
D: -
V: TRBV2
DNA: TGTGCCAGCAGCCTTAGACCACCCGGAGAGACCCAGTACTTC
CDR3: CASSLRPPGETQYF

J: TRBJ1-2
size: -
length: 15
D: -
V: TRBV24-1
DNA: TGTGCCACCAGTGATCCACAGGGCCCTAACTATGGCTACACCTTC
CDR3: CATSDPQGPNYGYTF

J: TRBJ2-3
size: -
length: 15
D: -
V: TRBV9
DNA: TGTGCCAGCAGCGTAGCTCGCGGAGACACAGATACGCAGTATTTT
CDR3: CASSVARGDTDTQYF

J: TRBJ2-6
size: -
length: 18
D: TRBD1
V: TRBV7-9
DNA: TGTGCCAGCAGCTTAGGGTCAGGGGGTTACTCTGGGGCCAACGTCCTGACTTTC
CDR3: CASSLGSGGYSGANVLTF

J: TRBJ2-1
size: -
length: 15
D: TRBD2
V: TRBV7-9
DNA: TGTGCCAGCAGCGCCCGAGCGGGGGGGTACAATGAGCAGTTCTTC
CDR3: CASSARAGGYNEQFF

J: TRBJ2-3
size: -
length: 15
D: TRBD2
V: TRBV2
DNA: TGTGCCAGCCGCCTTGGAGGGACTAGAGCAGATACGCAGTATTTT
CDR3: CASRLGGTRADTQYF

J: TRBJ1-2
size: -
length: 13
D: -
V: TRBV19
DNA: TGTGCCAGTAGTATAGTATCATACTATGGCTACACCTTC
CDR3: CASSIVSYYGYTF

J: TRBJ2-7
size: -
length: 14
D: -
V: TRBV5-6
DNA: TGTGCCAGCAGCTTGTACAGCCGACCCTACGAGCAGTACTTC
CDR3: CASSLYSRPYEQYF

J: TRBJ2-4
size: -
length: 13
D: TRBD1
V: TRBV30
DNA: TGTGCCTGGAGTTTACAGGGACAGAACATTCAGTACTTC
CDR3: CAWSLQGQNIQYF

J: TRBJ1-2
size: -
length: 17
D: -
V: TRBV27
DNA: TGTGCCAGGAGTTTACCCAAATCCCCTATAGCTAACTATGGCTACACCTTC
CDR3: CARSLPKSPIANYGYTF

J: TRBJ2-2
size: once
length: 16
D: TRBD1
V: TRBV5-1
DNA: TGCGCCAGCAGCCTTGGGCCAGGGGGTGACACCGGGGAGCTGTTTTTT
CDR3: CASSLGPGGDTGELFF

J: TRBJ2-2
size: once
length: 12
D: -
V: TRBV27
DNA: TGTGCCAGCAGTTCGGAGAACGGGGAGCTGTTTTTT
CDR3: CASSSENGELFF

J: TRBJ2-7
size: -
length: 17
D: TRBD2
V: TRBV3-1/TRBV3-2
DNA: TGTGCCAGCAGCCAACGTCAAGGAGCGGGAGGATTGGGCGAGCAGTACTTC
CDR3: CASSQRQGAGGLGEQYF

J: TRBJ1-2
size: -
length: 16
D: TRBD1
V: TRBV9
DNA: TGTGCCAGCAGCGAGGGCGACAGGGTCTATGCCTCTGGCTACACCTTC
CDR3: CASSEGDRVYASGYTF

J: TRBJ1-2
size: -
length: 14
D: -
V: TRBV7-8
DNA: TGTGCCAGCAGCTATGCGGTGGGGTCCTATGGCTACACCTTC
CDR3: CASSYAVGSYGYTF

J: TRBJ2-7
size: -
length: 13
D: -
V: TRBV10-3
DNA: TGTGCCATCAGCCGGGACACTACCTACGAGCAGTACTTC
CDR3: CAISRDTTYEQYF

J: TRBJ1-2
size: once
length: 17
D: -
V: TRBV27
DNA: TGTGCCAGCAGATCTCGGGCCGTAGTACTCACCCGTGATGGCTACACCTTC
CDR3: CASRSRAVVLTRDGYTF

J: TRBJ2-2
size: -
length: 18
D: TRBD2
V: TRBV7-9
DNA: TGTGCCAGCAGCTTAAACGCCTGGCGGGAGCCGAACACCGGGGAGCTGTTTTTT
CDR3: CASSLNAWREPNTGELFF

J: TRBJ2-5
size: -
length: 14
D: -
V: TRBV6-1
DNA: TGTGCCAGCAGTGAATGGACAGTCGGAGAGACCCAGTACTTC
CDR3: CASSEWTVGETQYF

J: TRBJ2-1
size: -
length: 16
D: -
V: TRBV13
DNA: TGTGCCAGCAGCTTAGGTCCGGGCGGGGCCAGAAATGAGCAGTTCTTC
CDR3: CASSLGPGGARNEQFF

J: TRBJ1-4
size: -
length: 15
D: TRBD1
V: TRBV5-1
DNA: TGCGCCAGCAGCTCATGGACAGGGCGAGGGGAAAAACTGTTTTTT
CDR3: CASSSWTGRGEKLFF